One TCR beta chain is described in this entry. The antigen remains unidentified. The sample comes from a study of response to subunit inactivated influenza vaccine. Study-wide findings and caveats: Each seasonal influenza vaccination recruits few new T cells, the authors suggested.

MiXCR, run by TCRdb on the RT-PCR reads, gives a single entry per CDR3 protein. The sample has 400,000 to 650,000 distinct CDR3 sequences; approximately 7.3% are singletons. CDR1 and CDR2 (germline): DFQATT, SNEGSKA (reference sequence). This CDR3 is built from 16 residues. The V and J ends lost 1 base and 6 bases respectively, with 16 bases between them. Sequencing used PBMCs from blood, obtained roughly 24 months after vaccination. This clonotype was sampled from a man between 50 and 75 years old who received an inactivated influenza vaccine. This sequence joins TRBV20-1 and TRBJ1-6; D uncertain. CDR3 sequence (DNA): TGCAGTGCTAGAGGCGGGCCGCTCTACTCTAATTCACCCCTCCACTTT. Amino acid sequence: CSARGGPLYSNSPLHF.